The present entry profiles one T cell receptor beta chain with its context. This entry comes from a study of blood T cell repertoires in COVID-19. Study background: PBMCs, B-cell-depleted T cells, or T cells were the source of the cDNA or gDNA that made up the material.

During active infection, Seattle patients enrolled and were then monitored through disease. Unmatched junction bases numbered 6, after V lost 4 bases and J lost 1 base. The CDR3 spans 15 residues. Germline V gene sequence: CDR1 SGHDT, CDR2 YYEEEE. Per the original methods: For nucleated cells, counts were estimated from reference gene primer amplification. Produced via immunoSEQ multiplex PCR; TCRdb's table is partial and in-frame only. V and J calls and clone size come straight from that table; D and trimming were deduced from the DNA. The sample includes roughly 250,000 clones, about 86% seen only once; the top ten take 15% to 18%.

The V and J genes are TRBV5-6 and TRBJ2-3, with TRBD2 matching 7 bases. Sequenced input: peripheral blood. This receptor was identified in a person between 65 and 79 years old with COVID-19, enrolled during active disease. The CDR3 protein is CASSLFAGGTDTQYF. The CDR3 region has the DNA TGTGCCAGCAGCCTCTTTGCGGGGGGCACAGATACGCAGTATTTT.